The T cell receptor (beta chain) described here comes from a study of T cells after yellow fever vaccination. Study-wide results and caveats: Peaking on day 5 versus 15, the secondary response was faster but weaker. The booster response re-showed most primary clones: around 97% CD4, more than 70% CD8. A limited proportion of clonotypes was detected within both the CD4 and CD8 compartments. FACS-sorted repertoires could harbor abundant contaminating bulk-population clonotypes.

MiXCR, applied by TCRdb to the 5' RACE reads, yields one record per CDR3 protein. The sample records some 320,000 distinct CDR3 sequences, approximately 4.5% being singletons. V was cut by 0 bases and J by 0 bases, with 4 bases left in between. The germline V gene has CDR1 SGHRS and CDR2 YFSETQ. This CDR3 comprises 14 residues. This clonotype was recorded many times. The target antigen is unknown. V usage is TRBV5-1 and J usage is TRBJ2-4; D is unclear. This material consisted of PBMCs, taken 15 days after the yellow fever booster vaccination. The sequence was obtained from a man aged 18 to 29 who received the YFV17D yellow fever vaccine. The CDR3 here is CASSLALAKNIQYF. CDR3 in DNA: TGCGCCAGCAGCTTGGCCCTAGCCAAAAACATTCAGTACTTC.